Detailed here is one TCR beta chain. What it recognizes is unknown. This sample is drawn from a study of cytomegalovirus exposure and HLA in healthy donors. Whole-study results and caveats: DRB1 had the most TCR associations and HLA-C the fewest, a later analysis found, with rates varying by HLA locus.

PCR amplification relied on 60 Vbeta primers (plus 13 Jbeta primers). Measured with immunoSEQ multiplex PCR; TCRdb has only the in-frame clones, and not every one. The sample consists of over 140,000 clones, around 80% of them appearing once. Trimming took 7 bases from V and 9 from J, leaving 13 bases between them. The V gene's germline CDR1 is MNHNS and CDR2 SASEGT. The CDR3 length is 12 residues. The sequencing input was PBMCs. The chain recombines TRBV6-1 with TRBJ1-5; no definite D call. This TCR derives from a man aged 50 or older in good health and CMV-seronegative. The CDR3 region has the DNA TGTGCCAGCATTGACTCCGCGGGGCCCCAGCATTTT. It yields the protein CASIDSAGPQHF.